A single sample is the source of the 2 T cell receptor beta chains below, sequenced in a study of shared clonotypes between healthy human individuals. Method: immunoSEQ multiplex PCR; TCRdb's copy keeps in-frame clones and lacks some. The data hold 600,000 to 750,000 clones, with 80% to 95% observed a single time. The source material was memory CD8+ T cells from PBMCs. Sample subset: CD45RO+ cells pooled with CCR7-negative TemRA cells. The receptors come from a man between 18 and 35 years old in good health. Some clones in this sample may be carry-over from other donors' samples.

This chain connects TRBV9 to TRBJ1-1, with 9 positions matching TRBD1. Germline V gives CDR1 SGDLS, CDR2 YYNGEE. CDR3 length: 15 residues. The V and J ends lost 3 bases and 4 bases, in that order; junction bases with no gene match: 7. DNA for the CDR3: TGTGCCAGCAGCGAACGTGGACAGGGGAGCACTGAAGCTTTCTTT. The encoded protein is CASSERGQGSTEAFF.

The chain carries TRBV27 and TRBJ2-7; no definite D call. Trimming took off 4 bases at V and 2 bases at J, with 9 bases between the two ends. Germline CDR1 MNHEY, CDR2 SMNVEV (reference sequence). This CDR3 region has 13 residues. CDR3 residues: CASSYHSPYEQYF. CDR3 nucleotide sequence: TGTGCCAGCAGTTATCACAGTCCCTACGAGCAGTACTTC.